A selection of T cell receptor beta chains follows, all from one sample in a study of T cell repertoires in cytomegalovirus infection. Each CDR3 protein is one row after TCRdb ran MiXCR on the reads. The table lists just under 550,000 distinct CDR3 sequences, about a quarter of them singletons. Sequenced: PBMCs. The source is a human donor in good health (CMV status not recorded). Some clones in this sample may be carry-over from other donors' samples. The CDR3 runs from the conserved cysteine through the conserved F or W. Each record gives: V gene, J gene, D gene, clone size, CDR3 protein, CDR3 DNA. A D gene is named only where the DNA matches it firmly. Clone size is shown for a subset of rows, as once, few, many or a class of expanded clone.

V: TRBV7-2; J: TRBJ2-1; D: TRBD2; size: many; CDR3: CASSSGGTGGNEQFF; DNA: TGTGCCAGCAGCTCGGGAGGAACAGGAGGTAATGAGCAGTTCTTC
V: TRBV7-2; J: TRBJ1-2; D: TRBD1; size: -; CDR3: CASSFRQGSMYGYTF; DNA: TGTGCCAGCAGCTTTAGACAGGGATCAATGTATGGCTACACCTTC
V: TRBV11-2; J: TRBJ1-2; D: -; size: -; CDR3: CASSPPGREIYGYTF; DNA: TGTGCCAGCAGCCCGCCGGGACGGGAGATCTATGGCTACACCTTC
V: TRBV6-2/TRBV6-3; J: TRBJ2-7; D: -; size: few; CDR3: CASSPTAGHEQYF; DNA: TGTGCCAGCAGCCCTACGGCGGGCCACGAGCAGTACTTC
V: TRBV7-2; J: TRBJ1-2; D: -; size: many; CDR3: CASSPTGVYGYTF; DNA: TGTGCCAGCAGCCCCACGGGTGTATATGGCTACACCTTC
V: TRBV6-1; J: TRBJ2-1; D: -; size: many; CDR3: CASSEDPGTHSNEQFF; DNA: TGTGCCAGCAGTGAAGACCCAGGTACCCATTCTAACGAGCAGTTCTTC
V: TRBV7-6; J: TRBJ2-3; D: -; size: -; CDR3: CASSPPDGDTQYF; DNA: TGTGCCAGCAGCCCTCCCGACGGAGATACGCAGTATTTT
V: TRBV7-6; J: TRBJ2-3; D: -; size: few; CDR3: CASSSNTLPDTQYF; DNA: TGTGCCAGCAGCTCTAATACCCTCCCAGATACGCAGTATTTT
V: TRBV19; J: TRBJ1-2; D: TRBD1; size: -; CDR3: CASSIPGTGAIYGYTF; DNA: TGTGCCAGTAGTATCCCCGGGACAGGGGCCATCTATGGCTACACCTTC
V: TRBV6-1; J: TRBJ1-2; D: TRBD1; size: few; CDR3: CASSPGTGGYTF; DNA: TGTGCCAGCAGTCCCGGGACAGGAGGCTACACCTTC
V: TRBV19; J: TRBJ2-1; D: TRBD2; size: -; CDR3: CASSSRTSGPKQFF; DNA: TGTGCCAGTAGTTCGAGGACTAGCGGCCCTAAGCAGTTCTTC
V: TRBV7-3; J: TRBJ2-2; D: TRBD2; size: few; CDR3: CASSFGTRAGTGELFF; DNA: TGTGCCAGCAGCTTTGGGACTAGGGCGGGCACCGGGGAGCTGTTTTTT
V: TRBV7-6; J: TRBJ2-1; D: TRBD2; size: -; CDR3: CASSPHEGLADNEQFF; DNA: TGTGCCAGCAGCCCACATGAGGGGCTAGCGGACAATGAGCAGTTCTTC
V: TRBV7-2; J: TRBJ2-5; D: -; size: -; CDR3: CASSSPEIETQYF; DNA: TGTGCCAGCAGCTCCCCAGAGATAGAGACCCAGTACTTC
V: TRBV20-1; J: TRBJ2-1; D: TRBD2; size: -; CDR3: CSAKYPSGIIDEQFF; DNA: TGCAGTGCTAAGTATCCTAGCGGGATCATCGATGAGCAGTTCTTC
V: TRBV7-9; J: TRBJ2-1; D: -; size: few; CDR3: CASSSTRGDSYNEQFF; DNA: TGTGCCAGCAGCTCGACGCGGGGCGACTCCTACAATGAGCAGTTCTTC
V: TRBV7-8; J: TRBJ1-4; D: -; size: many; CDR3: CASMGYTNEKLFF; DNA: TGTGCCAGCATGGGGTATACTAATGAAAAACTGTTTTTT
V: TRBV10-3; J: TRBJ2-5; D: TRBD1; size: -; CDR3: CAISESTGLGETQYF; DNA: TGTGCCATCAGTGAGTCGACAGGGTTGGGGGAGACCCAGTACTTC
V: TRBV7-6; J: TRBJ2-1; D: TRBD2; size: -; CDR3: CASSLFVSGRAGYNEQFF; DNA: TGTGCCAGCAGCTTATTCGTTAGTGGGAGGGCCGGCTACAATGAGCAGTTCTTC
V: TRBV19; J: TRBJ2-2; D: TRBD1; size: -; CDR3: CASTTGGGNTGELFF; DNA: TGTGCCAGTACAACAGGGGGCGGGAACACCGGGGAGCTGTTTTTT
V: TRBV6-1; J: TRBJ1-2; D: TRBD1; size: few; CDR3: CASKKPGQPYYGYTF; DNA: TGTGCCAGCAAGAAACCGGGACAGCCCTACTATGGCTACACCTTC
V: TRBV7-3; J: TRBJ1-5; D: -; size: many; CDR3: CASSLPLGEGGNQPQHF; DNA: TGTGCCAGCAGCTTACCCCTCGGGGAGGGTGGCAATCAGCCCCAGCATTTT
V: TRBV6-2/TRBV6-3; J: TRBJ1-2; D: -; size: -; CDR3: CASSYSPRTVRYGYTF; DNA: TGTGCCAGCAGTTACTCACCTAGGACAGTGCGCTATGGCTACACCTTC
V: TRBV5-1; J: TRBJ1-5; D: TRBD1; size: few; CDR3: CASSPWTGEQPQHF; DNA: TGCGCCAGCAGCCCATGGACAGGGGAACAGCCCCAGCATTTT
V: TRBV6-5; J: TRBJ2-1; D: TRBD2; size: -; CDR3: CASSHRVGTSGTPLNEQFF; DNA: TGTGCCAGCAGTCACAGGGTCGGGACTAGCGGTACTCCACTCAATGAGCAGTTCTTC
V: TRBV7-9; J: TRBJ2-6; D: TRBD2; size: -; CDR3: CASSRLGAGGPGANVLTF; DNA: TGTGCCAGCAGCCGGTTAGGAGCGGGAGGGCCTGGGGCCAACGTCCTGACTTTC
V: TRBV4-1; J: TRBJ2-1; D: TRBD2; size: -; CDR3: CASSHTGTSGYNEQFF; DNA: TGCGCCAGCAGCCACACCGGGACTAGCGGTTACAATGAGCAGTTCTTC
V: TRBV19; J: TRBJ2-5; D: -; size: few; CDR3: CASNSWGVEETQYF; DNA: TGTGCCAGTAACTCTTGGGGGGTAGAAGAGACCCAGTACTTC
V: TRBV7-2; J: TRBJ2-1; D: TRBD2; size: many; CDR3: CASSLASGSPNEQFF; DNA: TGTGCCAGCAGCTTAGCTAGCGGGAGCCCCAATGAGCAGTTCTTC
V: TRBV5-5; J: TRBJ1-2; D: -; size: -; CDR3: CASSADGLWGYTF; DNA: TGTGCCAGCAGTGCGGACGGTCTATGGGGCTACACCTTC
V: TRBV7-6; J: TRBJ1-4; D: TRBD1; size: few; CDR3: CASSSDRDSLNEKLFF; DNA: TGTGCCAGCAGCTCGGACCGGGACAGCCTTAATGAAAAACTGTTTTTT
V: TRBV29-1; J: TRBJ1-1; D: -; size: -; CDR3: CSVAGRQASEAFF; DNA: TGCAGCGTTGCCGGTAGACAGGCGAGTGAAGCTTTCTTT
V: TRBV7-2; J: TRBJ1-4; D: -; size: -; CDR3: CASRTAGVREKLFF; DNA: TGTGCCAGCAGAACCGCTGGGGTACGAGAAAAACTGTTTTTT
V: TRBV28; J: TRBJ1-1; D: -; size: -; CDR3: CASSIRRAREAFF; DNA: TGTGCCAGCAGTATACGCAGGGCGAGAGAAGCTTTCTTT
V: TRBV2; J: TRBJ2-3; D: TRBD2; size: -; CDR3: CASRVGGLAGTDTQYF; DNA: TGTGCCAGCAGAGTGGGGGGACTAGCGGGAACAGATACGCAGTATTTT
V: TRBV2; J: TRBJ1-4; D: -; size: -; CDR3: CASTQEGGGGEKLFF; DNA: TGTGCCAGCACGCAAGAGGGAGGAGGAGGAGAAAAACTGTTTTTT
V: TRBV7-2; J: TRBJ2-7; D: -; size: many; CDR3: CASSQNLYEQYF; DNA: TGTGCCAGCAGCCAGAACCTCTACGAGCAGTACTTC
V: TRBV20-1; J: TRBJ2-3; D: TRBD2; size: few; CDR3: CSARSLAGTTDTQYF; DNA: TGCAGTGCTAGATCACTAGCGGGAACCACAGATACGCAGTATTTT
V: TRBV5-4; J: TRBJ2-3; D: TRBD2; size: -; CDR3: CASSFLAGGDTQYF; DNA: TGTGCCAGCAGCTTCCTAGCGGGAGGAGATACGCAGTATTTT
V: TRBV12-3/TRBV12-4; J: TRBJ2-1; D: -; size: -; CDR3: CASSRIGNEQFF; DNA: TGTGCCAGCAGTCGCATCGGTAATGAGCAGTTCTTC
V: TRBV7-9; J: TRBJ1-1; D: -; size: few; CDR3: CASSLEGFEGTEAFF; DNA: TGTGCCAGCAGCTTAGAAGGATTCGAAGGCACTGAAGCTTTCTTT
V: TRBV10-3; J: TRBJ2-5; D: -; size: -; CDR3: CAIREGRGETQYF; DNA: TGTGCCATCAGAGAGGGAAGAGGGGAGACCCAGTACTTC
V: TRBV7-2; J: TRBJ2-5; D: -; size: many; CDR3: CASSLPETQYF; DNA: TGTGCCAGCAGCTTACCGGAGACCCAGTACTTC
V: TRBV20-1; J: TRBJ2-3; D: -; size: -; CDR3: CSASYGSTDTQYF; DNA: TGCAGTGCTAGTTACGGGAGCACAGATACGCAGTATTTT
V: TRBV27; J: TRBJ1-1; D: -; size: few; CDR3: CASSRIMRAVNTEAFF; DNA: TGTGCCAGCAGTCGTATTATGAGGGCGGTGAACACTGAAGCTTTCTTT
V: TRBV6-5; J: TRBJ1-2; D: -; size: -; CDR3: CASSYGTQAEGYTF; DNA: TGTGCCAGCAGTTACGGGACCCAAGCGGAGGGCTACACCTTC
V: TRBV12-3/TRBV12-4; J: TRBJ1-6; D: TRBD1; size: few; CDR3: CASSSGTGLSPLHF; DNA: TGTGCCAGCAGTAGCGGGACAGGGCTTTCACCCCTCCACTTT
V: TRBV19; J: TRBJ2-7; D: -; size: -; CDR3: CASAQPPTGEQYF; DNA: TGTGCCAGCGCCCAACCCCCGACGGGGGAGCAGTACTTC
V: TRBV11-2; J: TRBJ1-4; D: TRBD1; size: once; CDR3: CASSLAHGTAEKLFF; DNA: TGTGCCAGCAGCTTGGCCCATGGGACAGCCGAAAAACTGTTTTTT
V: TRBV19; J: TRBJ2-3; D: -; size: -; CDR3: CASSIEGGSTDTQYF; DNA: TGTGCCAGTAGTATAGAGGGCGGGAGCACAGATACGCAGTATTTT
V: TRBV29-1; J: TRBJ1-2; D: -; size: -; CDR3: CSVEEGPAGPGYTF; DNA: TGCAGCGTTGAAGAGGGACCGGCGGGCCCTGGCTACACCTTC
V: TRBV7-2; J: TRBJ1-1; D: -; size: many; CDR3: CASSFGDTEAFF; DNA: TGTGCCAGCAGCTTCGGGGACACTGAAGCTTTCTTT
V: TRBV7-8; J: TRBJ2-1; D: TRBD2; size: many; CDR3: CASSGGESSYNEQFF; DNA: TGTGCCAGCAGCGGGGGGGAAAGCTCCTACAATGAGCAGTTCTTC
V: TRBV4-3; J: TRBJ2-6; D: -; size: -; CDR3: CASSQTRFFGANVLTF; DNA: TGCGCCAGCAGCCAAACTAGGTTTTTTGGGGCCAACGTCCTGACTTTC
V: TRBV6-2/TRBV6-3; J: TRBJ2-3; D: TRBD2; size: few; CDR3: CASSGGPTSGREDTQYF; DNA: TGTGCCAGCAGCGGGGGCCCGACTAGCGGGAGAGAGGATACGCAGTATTTT
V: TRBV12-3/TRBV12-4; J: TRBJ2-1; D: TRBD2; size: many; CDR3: CASSLRLALLNEQFF; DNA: TGTGCCAGCAGTTTACGACTAGCCCTCCTCAATGAGCAGTTCTTC
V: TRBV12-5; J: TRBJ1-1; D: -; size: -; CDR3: CASGTGWALGNTEAFF; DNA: TGTGCTAGTGGTACGGGTTGGGCCCTGGGGAACACTGAAGCTTTCTTT
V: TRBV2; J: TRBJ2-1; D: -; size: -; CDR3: CAGAIAYNEQFF; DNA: TGTGCCGGCGCTATCGCCTACAATGAGCAGTTCTTC
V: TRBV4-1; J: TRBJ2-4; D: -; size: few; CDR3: CASSQENGQNIQYF; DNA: TGCGCCAGCAGCCAAGAGAACGGTCAAAACATTCAGTACTTC